What follows are 25 T cell receptor beta chains derived from one specimen sequenced in a study of blood T cell repertoires in COVID-19. Only in-frame clones appear in the TCRdb table, and some are missing; sequencing was by immunoSEQ multiplex PCR. The table has more than 40,000 clones, about 90% seen once. The specimen was peripheral blood. These receptor sequences come from a human donor in a cohort sampled during active COVID-19.

The J gene is TRBJ2-3, the V gene TRBV4-3, with TRBD2 matching 9 bases. With V trimmed by 3 bases and J by 7 bases, 11 bases remained unmatched. The germline V gene encodes CDR1 LGHNA and CDR2 YSLEER. The CDR3 has 16 amino acids. The CDR3 DNA reads TGCGCCAGCAGCCATACGGCTAGCGGGGCTTTGAATACGCAGTATTTT. Translating gives CASSHTASGALNTQYF.

This rearrangement joins TRBV7-9 to TRBJ2-5; weak D call: TRBD2 (6 bases). The ends were cut back, 6 bases at V and 2 bases at J, with 13 bases in the middle. CDR1 is SEHNR and CDR2 is FQNEAQ in the germline V gene (reference sequence). CDR3 length: 14 residues. CDR3 nucleotides: TGTGCCAGCAGGTCGCGGGATCGACAAGAGACCCAGTACTTC. Residues: CASRSRDRQETQYF. The full variable domain, rest sourced from reference TRBV7-9 and TRBJ2-5, is DTGVSQNPRHKITKRGQNVTFRCDPISEHNRLYWYRQTLGQGPEFLTYFQNEAQLEKSRLLSDRFSAERPKGSFSTLEIQRTEQGDSAMYLCASRSRDRQETQYFGPGTRLLVL.

The CDR3 region is CAISEGGTDTEAFF. CDR3 DNA: TGTGCCATCAGTGAGGGAGGTACCGACACTGAAGCTTTCTTT. The rearrangement links TRBV10-3 to TRBJ1-1; no definite D call. There are 14 residues in the CDR3. In germline, CDR1 is ENHRY, CDR2 SYGVKD. The ends were cut back, 2 bases at V and 3 bases at J, with 10 bases in the middle.

V is TRBV28 and J is TRBJ2-7; the D gene is possibly TRBD1 (6 bases). There are 15 residues in the CDR3. Germline loops: CDR1 MDHEN, CDR2 SYDVKM. V was pared by 4 bases and J by 0 bases, with 13 bases between. CDR3 amino acids: CASSSYRVSSYEQYF. As DNA, the CDR3 is TGTGCCAGCAGTTCCTACAGGGTTAGCTCCTACGAGCAGTACTTC.

This sequence joins TRBV7-2 and TRBJ1-4, with a possible D match to TRBD1 (6 bases). CDR3 length: 15 amino acids. V was trimmed by 4 bases and J by 6 bases, leaving 15 bases between them. Germline CDR1 reads SGHTA; CDR2 reads FQGNSA. The DNA of the CDR3 is TGTGCCAGCAGCTGGGGTCCAGGGGCAGATGAAAAACTGTTTTTT. Translation gives CASSWGPGADEKLFF.

The V gene is TRBV30, the J gene TRBJ1-1; possibly TRBD1 for D (5 bases). Trimming left V 5 bases short and J 2 bases short, with 9 bases between. The germline CDR1 and CDR2 sequences are GTSNPN and SVGIG (reference sequence). The CDR3 has 12 residues. In DNA form, the CDR3 reads TGTGCCTGGCAGGGCACCAACACTGAAGCTTTCTTT. Translated, it gives CAWQGTNTEAFF. Drawing the rest from reference TRBV30 and TRBJ1-1, the complete variable domain is SQTIHQWPATLVQPVGSPLSLECTVEGTSNPNLYWYRQAAGRGLQLLFYSVGIGQISSEVPQNLSASRPQDRQFILSSKKLLLSDSGFYLCAWQGTNTEAFFGQGTRLTVV.

V gene TRBV18 combines with J gene TRBJ1-1; 8 bases fit TRBD1. CDR1 is KGHSH, CDR2 LQKENI, per germline. CDR3 length: 15 amino acids. Trimming removed 3 bases from V and 5 bases from J; junction bases left unmatched: 8. DNA of the CDR3: TGTGCCAGCTCACCGATTGGACAGGGCTGGACTGAAGCTTTCTTT. Translation: CASSPIGQGWTEAFF.

The chain couples TRBV28 to TRBJ2-1; D may be TRBD2 (6 bases). The V gene lost 5 bases and the J gene lost 10 bases, with 18 bases spanning the gap. This CDR3 contains 14 residues. From germline, CDR1 is MDHEN and CDR2 SYDVKM. DNA for the CDR3: TGTGCCAGCAGTCCGGACTACGCCTTGAGGGAGCAGTTCTTC. Translating it yields CASSPDYALREQFF.

This clone was counted a single time. The gene calls are TRBV6-5 and TRBJ2-7, with a tentative D call TRBD2 (5 bases). The germline V gene encodes CDR1 MNHEY and CDR2 SVGAGI. This CDR3 comprises 15 residues. V was clipped by 4 bases and J by 1 base, with 14 bases between them. CDR3 sequence (DNA): TGTGCCAGCAGTTCACTCCGGCGGACTTCCTACGAGCAGTACTTC. This sequence encodes CASSSLRRTSYEQYF.

The rearrangement uses TRBV29-1 and TRBJ1-2; a weak D match, TRBD1 (5 bases). V dropped 1 base and J dropped 8 bases, with 8 bases sitting between them. There are 11 residues in the CDR3. In germline, CDR1 is SQVTM, CDR2 ANQGSEA. In DNA form, the CDR3 reads TGCAGCGTTGAAGTTCGGGGGGGCTACACCTTC. This sequence encodes CSVEVRGGYTF.

This clone came up a few times. V is TRBV15 and J is TRBJ2-7; perhaps TRBD1 as D (6 bases). CDR1 is LNHNV, CDR2 YYDKDF, per germline (reference sequence). Deletions cut 0 bases from V and 4 bases from J, with 13 bases between. The length of the CDR3 is 15 residues. CDR3 loop: CATSREQGGRYEQYF. For the CDR3, the DNA is TGTGCCACCAGCAGAGAACAGGGTGGAAGGTACGAGCAGTACTTC.

V usage is TRBV29-1 and J usage is TRBJ2-3; TRBD2 aligns across 12 bases. V shed 7 bases, J shed 5 bases, and the junction held 10 bases outside the gene matches. Germline CDR1 is SQVTM and CDR2 is ANQGSEA. The CDR3 runs to 15 residues. The CDR3 bases are TGCAGCGGCCAACGACTAGCGGGGGTAATAGATACGCAGTATTTT. Protein: CSGQRLAGVIDTQYF.

The V call is TRBV19, the J call TRBJ2-7; D gene unclear. This CDR3 contains 12 residues. Germline V CDR1 and CDR2: LNHDA, SQIVND (reference sequence). The ends were cut back, 5 bases at V and 6 bases at J, with 11 bases in the middle. The CDR3 sequence is CASSPPGREQYF. CDR3 in DNA: TGTGCCAGTAGTCCCCCTGGCCGCGAGCAGTACTTC.

Written as DNA, the CDR3 is TGTGCCAGCAGCCAAGATTGGGGGGGCGGGGAGACCCAGTACTTC. Its protein is CASSQDWGGGETQYF. V and J are TRBV4-2 and TRBJ2-5; tentatively, D is TRBD2 (7 bases). V lost 0 bases, J lost 5 bases, and 13 bases lay in between. The germline CDR1 and CDR2 sequences are LGHNA and YNFKEQ. The CDR3 is 15 residues long.

The V and J genes are TRBV18 and TRBJ1-1; the D gene is possibly TRBD1 (6 bases). CDR1 is KGHSH, CDR2 LQKENI, per germline. V shed 3 bases and J shed 1 base, with 12 bases lying between them. The CDR3 is made up of 15 amino acids. The CDR3 region is CASSPLGQSNTEAFF. In nucleotides, the CDR3 is TGTGCCAGCTCACCTCTCGGACAGTCGAACACTGAAGCTTTCTTT.

The chain employs TRBV9 and TRBJ1-2, with 8 bases lining up with TRBD1. The germline V gene encodes CDR1 SGDLS and CDR2 YYNGEE. This CDR3 contains 16 residues. Unmatched junction bases numbered 12, after V lost 4 bases and J lost 4 bases. Written as DNA, the CDR3 is TGTGCCAGCAGCTCATCGGACAGGGCCCCTATCTATGGCTACACCTTC. This translates into CASSSSDRAPIYGYTF.

The CDR3 loop is CASSPTTGGGYTF. The CDR3 region has the DNA TGTGCCAGCAGTCCCACGACAGGGGGAGGCTACACCTTC. The V and J genes are TRBV27 and TRBJ1-2; 9 bases map to TRBD1. CDR3 size: 13 residues. Germline V gives CDR1 MNHEY, CDR2 SMNVEV (reference sequence). The junction had 6 bases not matched to a gene; V was cut back by 5 bases and J by 8 bases.

The rearrangement joins TRBV18 to TRBJ2-1; the D is unclear. This CDR3 is built from 15 residues. Trimming took off 3 bases at V and 0 bases at J, with 9 bases between the two ends. Germline V gene lookup returns CDR1 KGHSH and CDR2 LQKENI. CDR3 DNA: TGTGCCAGCTCACCCCCAGGCCCCTCCTACAATGAGCAGTTCTTC. Its translation: CASSPPGPSYNEQFF. The full variable domain, completed using reference TRBV18 and TRBJ2-1, is NAGVMQNPRHLVRRRGQEARLRCSPMKGHSHVYWYRQLPEEGLKFMVYLQKENIIDESGMPKERFSAEFPKEGPSILRIQQVVRGDSAAYFCASSPPGPSYNEQFFGPGTRLTVL.

This chain links TRBV15 with TRBJ1-4; D remains ambiguous. This CDR3 is 16 amino acids long. Deletions cut 1 base from V and 0 bases from J, with 9 bases between. Looked up from germline, CDR1 is LNHNV and CDR2 is YYDKDF (reference sequence). CDR3 loop: CATSRAPLTTNEKLFF. The CDR3 DNA reads as TGTGCCACCAGCAGAGCTCCCCTAACAACTAATGAAAAACTGTTTTTT.

The chain joins TRBV7-2 to TRBJ2-7, with a weak D call TRBD1 (5 bases). Germline V CDR1 and CDR2: SGHTA, FQGNSA. Deletions cut 2 bases from V and 2 bases from J, with 13 bases between. This CDR3 spans 15 amino acids. For the CDR3, the DNA is TGTGCCAGCAGCTTACTTTTCCAGGGCGCCTACGAGCAGTACTTC. This encodes CASSLLFQGAYEQYF.

This rearrangement joins TRBV6-2 or TRBV6-3 to TRBJ1-6; TRBD1 might be the D (5 bases). Trimming cost V 4 bases and J 4 bases, with 14 bases left between them. The CDR3 is 16 residues long. Germline-derived CDR1 and CDR2 are MNHEY and SVGEGT. The CDR3 region is CASSSGTLLYNSPLHF. The CDR3 DNA reads TGTGCCAGCAGTTCCGGGACTTTACTATATAATTCACCCCTCCACTTT.

In its sample, this clone was seen a few times. The chain joins TRBV9 to TRBJ2-1; TRBD1 agrees at 7 bases. J gave up 5 bases and V 0 bases, and 5 bases lay outside the gene matches. CDR1 and CDR2 (germline): SGDLS, YYNGEE. CDR3 length: 15 amino acids. This CDR3 reads CASSVGGGRDNEQFF. Written as DNA, the CDR3 is TGTGCCAGCAGCGTAGGAGGGGGCCGGGACAATGAGCAGTTCTTC.

V and J are TRBV5-1 and TRBJ1-2; 9 bases align to TRBD1. The germline gives CDR1 SGHRS, CDR2 YFSETQ. The CDR3 runs to 16 residues. Losses at the gene ends were 4 bases for V and 6 bases for J; bases not matched to a gene: 13. CDR3 amino acids: CASSPGPGTGINGYTF. The DNA for the CDR3 is TGCGCCAGCAGCCCCGGTCCCGGGACAGGGATTAATGGCTACACCTTC.

The chain carries TRBV28 and TRBJ2-7; 9 positions match TRBD2. The CDR3 runs 16 residues. V lost 7 bases, J lost 3 bases, and 13 bases stayed unmatched. Germline assignment: CDR1 MDHEN and CDR2 SYDVKM. In DNA, the CDR3 is TGTGCCAGCAACCGACTGGCGGGGGGGTTGAGCTACGAGCAGTACTTC. Translation: CASNRLAGGLSYEQYF.

This CDR3 reads CASSPPTVRTDTQYF. CDR3 sequence (DNA): TGTGCCAGCAGCCCGCCGACAGTTCGCACAGATACGCAGTATTTT. This rearrangement joins TRBV7-9 to TRBJ2-3; D might be TRBD1 (5 bases). The CDR3 totals 15 residues. Trimming removed 5 bases at V and 1 base at J, with 13 bases between. Germline V gene sequence: CDR1 SEHNR, CDR2 FQNEAQ (reference sequence). The full variable domain, with the rest looked up from reference TRBV7-9 and TRBJ2-3, is DTGVSQNPRHKITKRGQNVTFRCDPISEHNRLYWYRQTLGQGPEFLTYFQNEAQLEKSRLLSDRFSAERPKGSFSTLEIQRTEQGDSAMYLCASSPPTVRTDTQYFGPGTRLTVL.